This TCR beta chain comes out of a study of beta chain features in type 1 diabetes. Only a few counts were recorded for this clone. Additional DNA sequences in this sample encode the identical CDR3. The sequenced template was cDNA made from the entire isolated RNA. Only in-frame clones appear in the TCRdb table, and some are missing; sequencing was by immunoSEQ multiplex PCR. The sample gives fewer than 200,000 clones, around an eighth of which show up once; 0.62% is in the top ten. CDR1 is SGHRS, CDR2 YFSETQ, per germline. The CDR3 consists of 15 residues. Trimming removed 6 bases from V and 4 bases from J; junction bases left unmatched: 6.

The receptor was isolated from a young woman in good health. The material sequenced was central memory CD4+ T cells from blood. The J gene is TRBJ2-2, the V gene TRBV5-1; 10 positions match TRBD1. In DNA form, the CDR3 reads TGCGCCAGCACATCGGGACAGGGGTCCACCGGGGAGCTGTTTTTT. As protein: CASTSGQGSTGELFF.